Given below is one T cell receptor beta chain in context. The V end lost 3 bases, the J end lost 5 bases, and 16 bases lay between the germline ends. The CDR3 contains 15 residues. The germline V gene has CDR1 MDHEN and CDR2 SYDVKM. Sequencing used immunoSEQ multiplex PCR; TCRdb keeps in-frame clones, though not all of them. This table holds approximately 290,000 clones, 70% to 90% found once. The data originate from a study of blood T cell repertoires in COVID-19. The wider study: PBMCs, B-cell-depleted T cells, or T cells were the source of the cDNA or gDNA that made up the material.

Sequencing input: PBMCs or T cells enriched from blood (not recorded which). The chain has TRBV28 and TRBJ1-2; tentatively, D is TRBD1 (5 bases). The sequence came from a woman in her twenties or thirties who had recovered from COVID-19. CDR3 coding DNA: TGTGCCAGCAGTTTTGTGGGGCCTAGAGCGTATGGCTACACCTTC. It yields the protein CASSFVGPRAYGYTF.